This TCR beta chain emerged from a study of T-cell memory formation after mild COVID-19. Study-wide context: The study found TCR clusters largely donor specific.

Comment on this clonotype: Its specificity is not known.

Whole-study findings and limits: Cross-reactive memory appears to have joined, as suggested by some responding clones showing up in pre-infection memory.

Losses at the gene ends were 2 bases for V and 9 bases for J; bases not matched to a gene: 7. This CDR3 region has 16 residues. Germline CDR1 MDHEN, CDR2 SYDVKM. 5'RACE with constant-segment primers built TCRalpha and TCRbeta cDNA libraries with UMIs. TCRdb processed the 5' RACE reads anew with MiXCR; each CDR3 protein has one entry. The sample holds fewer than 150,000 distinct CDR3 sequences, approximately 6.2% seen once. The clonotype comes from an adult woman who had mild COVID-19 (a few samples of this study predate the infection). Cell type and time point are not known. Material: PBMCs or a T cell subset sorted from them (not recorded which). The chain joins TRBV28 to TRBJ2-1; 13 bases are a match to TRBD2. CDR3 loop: CASSLLGTSGKVEQFF. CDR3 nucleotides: TGTGCCAGCAGTTTACTTGGGACTAGCGGGAAGGTTGAGCAGTTCTTC.